This TCR beta chain was captured in a study of metastatic and nonmetastatic thyroid tumors. Study as a whole: The study looked at repertoires side by side in blood and in tumor or nodule tissue from malignant and benign thyroid patients. Study results and caveats: For both blood and tumor, malignant thyroid tumors reportedly showed significantly higher TCR beta diversity than benign nodules did.

This CDR3 contains 16 residues. V lost 0 bases and J 0 bases, leaving 9 bases between the germline ends. The germline V gene encodes CDR1 KGHSH and CDR2 LQKENI. This clone was picked up many times. Its specificity is not known. Other DNA sequences from this sample encode an identical CDR3 as well. TCRdb redid the clone calls on the PCR reads using MiXCR. The data contain fewer than 2,500 clones, about 10% of them singletons. Thyroid surgery had not been preceded by any treatment in any patient. The receptor was isolated from a female donor with papillary thyroid cancer or a benign thyroid nodule (not recorded which). Some clones in this sample may be carry-over from other donors' samples. The sample consisted of tumor tissue. The chain links TRBV18 to TRBJ2-1; a weak D match, TRBD2 (5 bases). CDR3 sequence reads: CASSPPVAGSYNEQFF. The CDR3 DNA sequence: TGTGCCAGCTCACCACCGGTTGCGGGCTCCTACAATGAGCAGTTCTTC.